This TCR beta chain was sequenced for a study of lymphopenia after photon versus proton radiotherapy. Overall study results and limits: Relative stability marked proton patients; photon patients lost diversity and naive cells. Oligoclonal CD8+ Temra expansion after nadir drove photon patients' diversity drop.

TCRdb's table, derived via immunoSEQ multiplex PCR, lists solely in-frame clones and lacks some. The sample lists 55,000 to 70,000 clones, roughly 92% occurring once. V gave up 1 base and J gave up 9 bases; unmatched junction bases: 9. This CDR3 has 16 amino acids. CDR1 is SGHVS and CDR2 is FNYEAQ in the germline V gene. On this clone itself: Its target is not known.

Sequencing was performed on peripheral blood, taken from a patient treated with photon-based radiotherapy. This rearrangement joins TRBV7-6 to TRBJ2-4, with 10 bases lining up with TRBD2. This TCR was sampled from a middle-aged woman with cholangiocarcinoma. The CDR3 sequence: CASSLDPASGGSIQYF. The CDR3 bases are TGTGCCAGCAGCTTAGATCCTGCTAGCGGGGGTAGCATTCAGTACTTC. Drawing the rest from reference TRBV7-6 and TRBJ2-4, the complete variable domain is GAGVSQSPRYKVTKRGQDVALRCDPISGHVSLYWYRQALGQGPEFLTYFNYEAQQDKSGLPNDRFSAERPEGSISTLTIQRTEQRDSAMYRCASSLDPASGGSIQYFGAGTRLSVL.